This record covers a single T cell receptor (beta chain). These data belong to a study of blood T cell repertoires in COVID-19. Study at large: COVID-19 samples, acute and convalescent, were from the United States, Italy and Spain.

Data came from immunoSEQ multiplex PCR; TCRdb stores just in-frame clones and leaves some out. This sample has 210,000 or so clones, with approximately 78% found just once. This TCR was recovered from a middle-aged woman with acute or convalescent COVID-19. Source material: peripheral blood.

The CDR3 spells CASSEGGFTEAFF. In DNA, the CDR3 is TGTGCCAGCAGTGAAGGGGGGTTCACTGAAGCTTTCTTT. The V and J genes are TRBV25-1 and TRBJ1-1; tentatively, D is TRBD1 (5 bases). The CDR3 has 13 amino acids. Germline-derived CDR1 and CDR2 are MGHDK and SYGVNS. V lost 2 bases and J lost 4, with 8 bases in between.